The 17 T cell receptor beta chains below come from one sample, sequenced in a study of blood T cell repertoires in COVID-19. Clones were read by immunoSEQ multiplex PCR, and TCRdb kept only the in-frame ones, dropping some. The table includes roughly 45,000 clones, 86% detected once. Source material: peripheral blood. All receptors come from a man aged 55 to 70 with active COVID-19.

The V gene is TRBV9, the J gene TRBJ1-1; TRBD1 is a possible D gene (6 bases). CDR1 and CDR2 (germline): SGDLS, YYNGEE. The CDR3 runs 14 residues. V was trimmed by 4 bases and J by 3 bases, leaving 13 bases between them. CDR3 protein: CASSPRGFDTEAFF. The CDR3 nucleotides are TGTGCCAGCAGCCCCAGGGGTTTCGACACTGAAGCTTTCTTT.

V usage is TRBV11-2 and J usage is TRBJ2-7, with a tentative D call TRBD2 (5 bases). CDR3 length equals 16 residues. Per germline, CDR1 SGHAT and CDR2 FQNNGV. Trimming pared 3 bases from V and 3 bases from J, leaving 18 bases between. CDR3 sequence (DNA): TGTGCCAGCAGCTTGTCCGCGGGTGAGCTTAACTACGAGCAGTACTTC. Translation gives CASSLSAGELNYEQYF.

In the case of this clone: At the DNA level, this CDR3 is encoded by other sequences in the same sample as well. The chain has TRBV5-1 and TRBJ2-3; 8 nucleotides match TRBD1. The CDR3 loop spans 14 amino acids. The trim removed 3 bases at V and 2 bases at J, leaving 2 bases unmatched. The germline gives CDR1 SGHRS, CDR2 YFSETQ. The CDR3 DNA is TGCGCCAGCAGCTCGGGACAGGCCACAGATACGCAGTATTTT. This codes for CASSSGQATDTQYF. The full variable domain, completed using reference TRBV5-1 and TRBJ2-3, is KAGVTQTPRYLIKTRGQQVTLSCSPISGHRSVSWYQQTPGQGLQFLFEYFSETQRNKGNFPGRFSGRQFSNSRSEMNVSTLELGDSALYLCASSSGQATDTQYFGPGTRLTVL.

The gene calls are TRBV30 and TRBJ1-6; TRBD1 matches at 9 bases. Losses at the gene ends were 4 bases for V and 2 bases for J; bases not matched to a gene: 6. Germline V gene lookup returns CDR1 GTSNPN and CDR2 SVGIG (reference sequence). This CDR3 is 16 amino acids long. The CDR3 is CAWNAGTGPYNSPLHF. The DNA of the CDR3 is TGTGCCTGGAACGCCGGGACAGGGCCCTATAATTCACCCCTCCACTTT.

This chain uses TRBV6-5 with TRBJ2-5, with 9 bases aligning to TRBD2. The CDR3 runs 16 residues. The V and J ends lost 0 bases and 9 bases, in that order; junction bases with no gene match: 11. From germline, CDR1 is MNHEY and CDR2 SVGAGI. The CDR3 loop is CASSYSPISGSSAQYF. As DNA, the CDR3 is TGTGCCAGCAGTTACTCCCCTATTAGCGGGAGTTCGGCCCAGTACTTC.

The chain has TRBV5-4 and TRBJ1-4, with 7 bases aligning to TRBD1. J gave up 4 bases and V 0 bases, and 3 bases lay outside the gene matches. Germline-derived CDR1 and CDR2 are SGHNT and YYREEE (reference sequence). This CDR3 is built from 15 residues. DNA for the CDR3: TGTGCCAGCAGCTTGGGGACAGGCATTAATGAAAAACTGTTTTTT. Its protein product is CASSLGTGINEKLFF.

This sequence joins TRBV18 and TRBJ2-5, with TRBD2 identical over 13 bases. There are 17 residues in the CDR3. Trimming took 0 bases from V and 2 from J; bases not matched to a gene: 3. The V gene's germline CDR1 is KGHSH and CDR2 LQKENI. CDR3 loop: CASSPPGLAGAQETQYF. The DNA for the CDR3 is TGTGCCAGCTCACCACCCGGACTAGCGGGAGCACAAGAGACCCAGTACTTC.

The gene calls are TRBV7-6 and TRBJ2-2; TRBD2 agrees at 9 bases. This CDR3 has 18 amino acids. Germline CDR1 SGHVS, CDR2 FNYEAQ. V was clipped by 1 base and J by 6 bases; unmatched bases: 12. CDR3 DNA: TGTGCCAGCAGCTTAGGAGCGGGAGGAGAGGGACAAGCCGGGGAGCTGTTTTTT. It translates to CASSLGAGGEGQAGELFF.

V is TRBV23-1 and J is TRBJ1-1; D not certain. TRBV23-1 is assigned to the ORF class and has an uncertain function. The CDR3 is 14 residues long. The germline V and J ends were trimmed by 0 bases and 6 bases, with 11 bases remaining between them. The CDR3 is CASSQSPCYPEAFF. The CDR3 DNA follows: TGCGCCAGCAGTCAATCCCCGTGTTATCCTGAAGCTTTCTTT.

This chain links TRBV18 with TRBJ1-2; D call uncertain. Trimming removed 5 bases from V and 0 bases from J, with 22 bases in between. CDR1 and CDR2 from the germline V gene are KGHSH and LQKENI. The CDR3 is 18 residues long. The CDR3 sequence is CASSALDRGTRANYGYTF. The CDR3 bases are TGTGCCAGCTCAGCATTGGACCGGGGAACACGCGCTAACTATGGCTACACCTTC.

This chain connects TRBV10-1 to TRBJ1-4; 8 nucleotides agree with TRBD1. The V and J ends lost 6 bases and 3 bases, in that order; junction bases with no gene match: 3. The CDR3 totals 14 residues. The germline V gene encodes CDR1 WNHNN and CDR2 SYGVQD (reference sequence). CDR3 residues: CASSEDRANEKLFF. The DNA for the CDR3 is TGCGCCAGCAGCGAGGACAGGGCTAATGAAAAACTGTTTTTT.

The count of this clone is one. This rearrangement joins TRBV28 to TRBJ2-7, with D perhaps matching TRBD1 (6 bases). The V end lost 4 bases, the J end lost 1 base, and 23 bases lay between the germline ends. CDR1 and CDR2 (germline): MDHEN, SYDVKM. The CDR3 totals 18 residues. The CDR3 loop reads CASSSPLEGGGVSYEQYF. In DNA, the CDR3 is TGTGCCAGCAGTTCCCCCCTTGAAGGGGGTGGGGTGTCCTACGAGCAGTACTTC.

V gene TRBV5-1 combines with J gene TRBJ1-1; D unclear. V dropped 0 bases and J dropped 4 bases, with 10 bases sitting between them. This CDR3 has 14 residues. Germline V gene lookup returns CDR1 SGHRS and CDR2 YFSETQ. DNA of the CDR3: TGCGCCAGCAGCTTGGGAATGGGAGGCACTGAAGCTTTCTTT. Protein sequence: CASSLGMGGTEAFF. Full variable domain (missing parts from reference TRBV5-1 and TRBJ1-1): KAGVTQTPRYLIKTRGQQVTLSCSPISGHRSVSWYQQTPGQGLQFLFEYFSETQRNKGNFPGRFSGRQFSNSRSEMNVSTLELGDSALYLCASSLGMGGTEAFFGQGTRLTVV.

Here the CDR3 reads CASSLATGSLPKNIQYF. CDR3 DNA sequence: TGTGCCAGCAGCTTGGCGACAGGGTCCCTTCCCAAAAACATTCAGTACTTC. This chain connects TRBV5-8 to TRBJ2-4, with 7 bases identical to TRBD1. CDR1 is SGHTS, CDR2 YDEGEE, per germline. V gave up 0 bases and J gave up 2 bases; unmatched junction bases: 8. This CDR3 is built from 17 residues.

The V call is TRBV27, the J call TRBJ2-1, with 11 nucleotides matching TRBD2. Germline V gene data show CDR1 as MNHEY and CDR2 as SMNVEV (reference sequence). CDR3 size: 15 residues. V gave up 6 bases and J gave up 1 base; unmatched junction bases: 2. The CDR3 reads CASRTSGTSYNEQFF. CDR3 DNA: TGTGCCAGCAGGACTAGCGGGACTTCCTACAATGAGCAGTTCTTC.

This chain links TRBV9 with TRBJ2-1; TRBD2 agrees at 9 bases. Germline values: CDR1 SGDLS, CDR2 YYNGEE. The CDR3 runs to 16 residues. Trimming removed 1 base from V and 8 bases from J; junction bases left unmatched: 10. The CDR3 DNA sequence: TGTGCCAGCAGCGTATTTGCGGGAGGGCCCTCAGATGAGCAGTTCTTC. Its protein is CASSVFAGGPSDEQFF.

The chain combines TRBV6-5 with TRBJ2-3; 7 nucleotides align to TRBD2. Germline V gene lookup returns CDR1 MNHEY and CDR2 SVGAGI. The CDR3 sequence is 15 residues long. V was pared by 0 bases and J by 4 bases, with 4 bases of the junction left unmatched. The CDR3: CASSYSASGADTQYF. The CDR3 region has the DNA TGTGCCAGCAGTTACTCGGCTAGCGGAGCAGATACGCAGTATTTT.